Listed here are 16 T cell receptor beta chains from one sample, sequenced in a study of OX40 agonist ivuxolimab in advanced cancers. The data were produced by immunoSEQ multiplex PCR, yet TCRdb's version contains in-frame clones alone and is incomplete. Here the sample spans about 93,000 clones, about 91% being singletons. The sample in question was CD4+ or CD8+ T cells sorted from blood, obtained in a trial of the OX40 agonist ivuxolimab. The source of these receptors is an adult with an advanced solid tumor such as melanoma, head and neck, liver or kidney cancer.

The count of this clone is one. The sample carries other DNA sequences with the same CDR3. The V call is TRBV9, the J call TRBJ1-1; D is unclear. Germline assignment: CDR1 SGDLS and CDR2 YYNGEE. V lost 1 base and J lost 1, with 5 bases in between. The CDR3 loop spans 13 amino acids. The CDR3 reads CASSVLGNTEAFF. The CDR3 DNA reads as TGTGCCAGCAGCGTATTGGGGAACACTGAAGCTTTCTTT.

This CDR3 is CASRAGLIQETQYF. For the CDR3, the DNA is TGTGCCAGTAGGGCCGGGTTAATACAAGAGACCCAGTACTTC. The chain employs TRBV19 and TRBJ2-5; no clear D gene. This CDR3 spans 14 amino acids. Germline V gene data show CDR1 as LNHDA and CDR2 as SQIVND (reference sequence). Trimming removed 6 bases at V and 2 bases at J, with 13 bases between.

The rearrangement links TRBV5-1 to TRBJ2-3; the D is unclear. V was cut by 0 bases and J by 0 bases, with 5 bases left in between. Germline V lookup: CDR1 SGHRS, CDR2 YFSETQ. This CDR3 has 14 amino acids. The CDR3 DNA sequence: TGCGCCAGCAGCTTGGAGTCTAGCACAGATACGCAGTATTTT. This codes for CASSLESSTDTQYF.

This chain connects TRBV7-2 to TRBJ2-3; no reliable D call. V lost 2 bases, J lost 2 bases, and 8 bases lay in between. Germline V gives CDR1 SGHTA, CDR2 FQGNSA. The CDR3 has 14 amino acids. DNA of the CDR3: TGTGCCAGCAGCTTAACACTAACCACAGATACGCAGTATTTT. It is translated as CASSLTLTTDTQYF.

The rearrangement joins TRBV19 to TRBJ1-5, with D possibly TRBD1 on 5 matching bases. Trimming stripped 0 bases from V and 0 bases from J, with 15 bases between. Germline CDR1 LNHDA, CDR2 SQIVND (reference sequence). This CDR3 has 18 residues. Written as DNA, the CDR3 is TGTGCCAGTAGTATAGATCTCGTGACAGTAGTTAGCAATCAGCCCCAGCATTTT. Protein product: CASSIDLVTVVSNQPQHF.

The CDR3 coding sequence is TGCAGCGCGCAGGGGCAGACAGATACGCAGTATTTT. Its translation: CSAQGQTDTQYF. The rearrangement uses TRBV29-1 and TRBJ2-3, with TRBD1 as a possible D gene (6 bases). Trimming left V 7 bases short and J 3 bases short, with 11 bases between. Germline V lookup: CDR1 SQVTM, CDR2 ANQGSEA. The CDR3 is made up of 12 amino acids.

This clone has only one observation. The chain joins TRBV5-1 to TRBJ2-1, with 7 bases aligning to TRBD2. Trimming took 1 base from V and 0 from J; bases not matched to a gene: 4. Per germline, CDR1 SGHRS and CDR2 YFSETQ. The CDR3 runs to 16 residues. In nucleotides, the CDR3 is TGCGCCAGCAGCTTGTTGGGCGGGAGCTCCTACAATGAGCAGTTCTTC. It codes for CASSLLGGSSYNEQFF.

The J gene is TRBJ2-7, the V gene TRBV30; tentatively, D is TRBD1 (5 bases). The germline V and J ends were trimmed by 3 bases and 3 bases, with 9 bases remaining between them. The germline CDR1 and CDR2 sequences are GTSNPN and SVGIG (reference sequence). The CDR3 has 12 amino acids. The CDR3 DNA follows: TGTGCCTGGAGGACAGTTAACTACGAGCAGTACTTC. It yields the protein CAWRTVNYEQYF.

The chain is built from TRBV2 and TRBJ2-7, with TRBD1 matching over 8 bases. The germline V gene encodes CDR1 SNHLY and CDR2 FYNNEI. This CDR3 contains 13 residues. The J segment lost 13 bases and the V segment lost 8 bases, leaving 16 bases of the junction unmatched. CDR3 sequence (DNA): TGTGCCAGCGGCCAGGGACAGGCAGCTATCGAATACTTC. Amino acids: CASGQGQAAIEYF.

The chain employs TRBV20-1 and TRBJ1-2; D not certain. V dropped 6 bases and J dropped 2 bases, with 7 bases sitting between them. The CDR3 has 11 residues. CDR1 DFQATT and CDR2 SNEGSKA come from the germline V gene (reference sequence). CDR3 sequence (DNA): TGCAGTGCCATTTTAAACTATGGCTACACCTTC. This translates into CSAILNYGYTF.

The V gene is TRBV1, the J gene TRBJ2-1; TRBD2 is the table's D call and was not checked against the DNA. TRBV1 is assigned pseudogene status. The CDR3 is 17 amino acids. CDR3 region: CTSRIAGTWGVNNEQFF. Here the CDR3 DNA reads TGCACCAGCAGGATAGCGGGGACCTGGGGGGTTAACAATGAGCAGTTCTTC.

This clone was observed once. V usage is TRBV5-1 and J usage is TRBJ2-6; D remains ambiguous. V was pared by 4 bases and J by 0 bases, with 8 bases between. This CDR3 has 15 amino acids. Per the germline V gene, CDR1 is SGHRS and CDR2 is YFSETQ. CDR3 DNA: TGCGCCAGCAGCACCGGAAACTCTGGGGCCAACGTCCTGACTTTC. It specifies CASSTGNSGANVLTF. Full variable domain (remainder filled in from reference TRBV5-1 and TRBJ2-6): KAGVTQTPRYLIKTRGQQVTLSCSPISGHRSVSWYQQTPGQGLQFLFEYFSETQRNKGNFPGRFSGRQFSNSRSEMNVSTLELGDSALYLCASSTGNSGANVLTFGAGSRLTVL.

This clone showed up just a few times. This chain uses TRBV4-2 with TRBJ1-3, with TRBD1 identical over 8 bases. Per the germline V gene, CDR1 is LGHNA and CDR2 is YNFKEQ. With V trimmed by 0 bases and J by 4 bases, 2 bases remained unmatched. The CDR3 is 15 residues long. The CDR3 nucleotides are TGTGCCAGCAGCCAAGACCCAGGGGGCGGAAACACCATATATTTT. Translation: CASSQDPGGGNTIYF.

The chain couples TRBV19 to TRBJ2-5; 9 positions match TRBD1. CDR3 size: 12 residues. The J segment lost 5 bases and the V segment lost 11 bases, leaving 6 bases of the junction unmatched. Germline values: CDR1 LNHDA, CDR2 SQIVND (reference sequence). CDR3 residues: CAVQGARETQYF. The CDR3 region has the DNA TGTGCCGTACAGGGGGCGCGGGAGACCCAGTACTTC.

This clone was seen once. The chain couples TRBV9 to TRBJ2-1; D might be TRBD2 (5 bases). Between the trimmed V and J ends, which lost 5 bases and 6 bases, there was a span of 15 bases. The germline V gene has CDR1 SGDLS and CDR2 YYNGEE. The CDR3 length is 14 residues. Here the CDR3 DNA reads TGTGCCAGCAGTGAGGGATTCACGGGCAATGAGCAGTTCTTC. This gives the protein CASSEGFTGNEQFF.

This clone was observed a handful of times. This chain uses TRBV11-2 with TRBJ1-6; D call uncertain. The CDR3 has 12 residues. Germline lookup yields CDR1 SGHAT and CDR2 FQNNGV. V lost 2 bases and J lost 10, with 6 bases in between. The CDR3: CASSLTGSPLHF. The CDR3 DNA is TGTGCCAGCAGCTTAACGGGCTCACCCCTCCACTTT. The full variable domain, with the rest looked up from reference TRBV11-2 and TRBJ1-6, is EAGVAQSPRYKIIEKRQSVAFWCNPISGHATLYWYQQILGQGPKLLIQFQNNGVVDDSQLPKDRFSAERLKGVDSTLKIQPAKLEDSAVYLCASSLTGSPLHFGNGTRLTVT.